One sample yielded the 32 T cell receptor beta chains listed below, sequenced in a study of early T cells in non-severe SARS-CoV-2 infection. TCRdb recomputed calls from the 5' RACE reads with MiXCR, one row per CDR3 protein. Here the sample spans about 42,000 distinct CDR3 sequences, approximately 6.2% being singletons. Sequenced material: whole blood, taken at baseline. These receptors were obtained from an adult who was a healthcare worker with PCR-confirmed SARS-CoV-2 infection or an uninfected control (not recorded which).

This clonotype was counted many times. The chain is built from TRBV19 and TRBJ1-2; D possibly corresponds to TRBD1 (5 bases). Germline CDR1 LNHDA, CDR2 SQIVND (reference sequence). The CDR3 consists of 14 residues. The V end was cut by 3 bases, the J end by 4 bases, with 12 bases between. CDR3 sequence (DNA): TGTGCCAGTAGTATGGGGACGGTCGTCTATGGCTACACCTTC. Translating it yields CASSMGTVVYGYTF. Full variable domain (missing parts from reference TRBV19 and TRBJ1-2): DGGITQSPKYLFRKEGQNVTLSCEQNLNHDAMYWYRQDPGQGLRLIYYSQIVNDFQKGDIAEGYSVSREKKESFPLTVTSAQKNPTAFYLCASSMGTVVYGYTFGSGTRLTVV.

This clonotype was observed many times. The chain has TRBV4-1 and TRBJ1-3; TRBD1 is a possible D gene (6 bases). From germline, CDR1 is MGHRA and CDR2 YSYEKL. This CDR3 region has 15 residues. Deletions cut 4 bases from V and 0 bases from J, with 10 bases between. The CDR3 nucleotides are TGCGCCAGCAGCCTTGGGGGCTACTCTGGAAACACCATATATTTT. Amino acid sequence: CASSLGGYSGNTIYF.

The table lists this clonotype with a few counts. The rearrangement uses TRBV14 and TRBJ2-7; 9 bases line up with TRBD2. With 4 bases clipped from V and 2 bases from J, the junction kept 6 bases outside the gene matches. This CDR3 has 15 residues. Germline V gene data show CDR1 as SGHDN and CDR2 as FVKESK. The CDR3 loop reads CASSLRAGGPYEQYF. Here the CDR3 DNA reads TGTGCCAGCAGCCTTCGAGCGGGGGGCCCCTACGAGCAGTACTTC. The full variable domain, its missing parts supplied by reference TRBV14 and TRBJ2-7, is EAGVTQFPSHSVIEKGQTVTLRCDPISGHDNLYWYRRVMGKEIKFLLHFVKESKQDESGMPNNRFLAERTGGTYSTLKVQPAELEDSGVYFCASSLRAGGPYEQYFGPGTRLTVT.

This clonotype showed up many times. The CDR3 loop reads CASSLTGWGYTF. CDR3 in DNA: TGTGCCAGCAGCTTAACAGGGTGGGGCTACACCTTC. V and J are TRBV7-2 and TRBJ1-2, with D possibly matching TRBD1 (6 bases). Germline values: CDR1 SGHTA, CDR2 FQGNSA. Trimming shortened V by 2 bases and J by 8 bases, and 9 bases separated the two germline ends. The CDR3 runs 12 residues.

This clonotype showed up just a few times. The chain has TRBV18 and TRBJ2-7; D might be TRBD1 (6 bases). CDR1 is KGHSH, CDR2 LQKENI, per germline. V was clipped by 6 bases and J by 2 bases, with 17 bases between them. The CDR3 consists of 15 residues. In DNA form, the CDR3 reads TGTGCCAGCTCCCGTCCGGGACAACCCCCCTACGAGCAGTACTTC. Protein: CASSRPGQPPYEQYF.

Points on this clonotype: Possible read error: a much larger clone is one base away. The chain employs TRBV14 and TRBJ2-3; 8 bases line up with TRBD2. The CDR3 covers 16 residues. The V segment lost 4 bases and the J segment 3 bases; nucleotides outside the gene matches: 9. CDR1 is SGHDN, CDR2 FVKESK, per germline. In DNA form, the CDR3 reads TGTGCCAGCAGCCCGGTCGGGACTAGGGGTACAGATACGCAGTATTTT. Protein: CASSPVGTRGTDTQYF.

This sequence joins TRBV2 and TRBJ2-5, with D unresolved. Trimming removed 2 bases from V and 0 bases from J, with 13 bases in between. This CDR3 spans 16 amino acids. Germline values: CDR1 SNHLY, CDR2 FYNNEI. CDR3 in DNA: TGTGCCAGCAGTGAAACCGGCAGCCCATACCAAGAGACCCAGTACTTC. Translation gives CASSETGSPYQETQYF. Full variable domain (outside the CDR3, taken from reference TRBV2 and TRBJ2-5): EPEVTQTPSHQVTQMGQEVILRCVPISNHLYFYWYRQILGQKVEFLVSFYNNEISEKSEIFDDQFSVERPDGSNFTLKIRSTKLEDSAMYFCASSETGSPYQETQYFGPGTRLLVL.

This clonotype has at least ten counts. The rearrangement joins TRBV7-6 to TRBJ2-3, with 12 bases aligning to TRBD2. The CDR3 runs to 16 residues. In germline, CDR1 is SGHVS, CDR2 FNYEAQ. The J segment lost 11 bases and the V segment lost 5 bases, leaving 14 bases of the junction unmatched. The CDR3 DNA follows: TGTGCCAGCAGCCCCGGACTAGCGGGGAGAGTCCAGTTGCAGTATTTT. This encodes CASSPGLAGRVQLQYF.

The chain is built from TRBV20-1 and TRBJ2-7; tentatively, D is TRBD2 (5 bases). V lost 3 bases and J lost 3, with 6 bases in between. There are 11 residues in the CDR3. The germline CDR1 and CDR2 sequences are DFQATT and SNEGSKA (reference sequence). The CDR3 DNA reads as TGCAGTGCTAGGAGGGTCTACGAGCAGTACTTC. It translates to CSARRVYEQYF.

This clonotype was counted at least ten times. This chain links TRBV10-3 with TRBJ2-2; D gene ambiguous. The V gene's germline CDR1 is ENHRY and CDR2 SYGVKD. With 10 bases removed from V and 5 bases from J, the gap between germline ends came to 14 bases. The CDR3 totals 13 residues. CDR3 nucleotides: TGTGCCACCTTGAGCTCGGAAACCGGGGAGCTGTTTTTT. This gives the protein CATLSSETGELFF.

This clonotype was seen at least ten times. CDR3 sequence: CASSQDGKGRPTGEQYF. CDR3 coding DNA: TGTGCCAGCAGCCAAGATGGGAAGGGAAGGCCTACGGGAGAGCAGTACTTC. V usage is TRBV14 and J usage is TRBJ2-7; D may be TRBD2 (5 bases). CDR1 is SGHDN, CDR2 FVKESK, per germline. This CDR3 has 17 amino acids. Between the trimmed V and J ends, which lost 0 bases and 7 bases, there was a span of 22 bases.

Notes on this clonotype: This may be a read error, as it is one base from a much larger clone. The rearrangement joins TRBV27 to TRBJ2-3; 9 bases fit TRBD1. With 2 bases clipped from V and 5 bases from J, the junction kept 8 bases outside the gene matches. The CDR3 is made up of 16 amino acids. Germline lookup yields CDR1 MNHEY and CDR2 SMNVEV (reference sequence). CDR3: CASSLSWDRARDTQYF. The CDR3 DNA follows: TGTGCCAGCAGTTTAAGTTGGGACAGGGCCAGAGATACGCAGTATTTT.

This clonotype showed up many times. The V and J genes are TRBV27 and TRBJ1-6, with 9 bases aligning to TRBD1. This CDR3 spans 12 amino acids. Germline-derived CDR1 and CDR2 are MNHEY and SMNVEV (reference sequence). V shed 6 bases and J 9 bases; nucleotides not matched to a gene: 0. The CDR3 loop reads CASRDRGSPLHF. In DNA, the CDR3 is TGTGCCAGCAGGGACAGGGGTTCACCCCTCCACTTT.

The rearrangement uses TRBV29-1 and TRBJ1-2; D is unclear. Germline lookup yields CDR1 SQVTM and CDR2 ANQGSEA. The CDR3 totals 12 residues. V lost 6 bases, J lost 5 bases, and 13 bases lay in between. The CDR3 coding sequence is TGCAGCGTCCTGAGCTATTCGTATGGCTACACCTTC. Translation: CSVLSYSYGYTF.

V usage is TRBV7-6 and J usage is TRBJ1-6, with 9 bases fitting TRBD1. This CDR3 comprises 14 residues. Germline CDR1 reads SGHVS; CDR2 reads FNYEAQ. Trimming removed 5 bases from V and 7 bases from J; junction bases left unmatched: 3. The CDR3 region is CASSADRGNSPLHF. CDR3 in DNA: TGTGCCAGCAGCGCTGACAGGGGGAATTCACCCCTCCACTTT.

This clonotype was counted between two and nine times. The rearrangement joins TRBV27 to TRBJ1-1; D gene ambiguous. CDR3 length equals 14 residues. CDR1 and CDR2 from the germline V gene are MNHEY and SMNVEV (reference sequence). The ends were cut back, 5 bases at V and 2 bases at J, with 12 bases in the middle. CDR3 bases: TGTGCCAGCAGTCCCGGCTCGGTCAACACTGAAGCTTTCTTT. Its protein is CASSPGSVNTEAFF.

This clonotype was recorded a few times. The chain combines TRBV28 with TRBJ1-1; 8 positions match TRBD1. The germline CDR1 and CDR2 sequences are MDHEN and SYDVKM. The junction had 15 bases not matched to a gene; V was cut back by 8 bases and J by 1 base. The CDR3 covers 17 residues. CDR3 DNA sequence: TGTGCCAGCCTTGCGCGACAGGGGTCAGGGGAGAACACTGAAGCTTTCTTT. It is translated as CASLARQGSGENTEAFF.

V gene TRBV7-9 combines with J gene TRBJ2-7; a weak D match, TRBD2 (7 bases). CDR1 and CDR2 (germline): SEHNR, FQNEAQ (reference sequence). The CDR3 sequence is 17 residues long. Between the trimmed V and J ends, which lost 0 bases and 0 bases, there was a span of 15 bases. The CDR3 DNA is TGTGCCAGCAGCTTAGCACGGGGGGCCCTCCTCTCCTACGAGCAGTACTTC. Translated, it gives CASSLARGALLSYEQYF.

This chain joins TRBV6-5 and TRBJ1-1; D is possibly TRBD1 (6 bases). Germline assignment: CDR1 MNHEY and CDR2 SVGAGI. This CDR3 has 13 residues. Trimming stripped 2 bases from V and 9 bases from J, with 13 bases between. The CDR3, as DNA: TGTGCCAGCAGTTACGTCGGGACACGCCAAGCTTTCTTT. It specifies CASSYVGTRQAFF.

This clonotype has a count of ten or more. In nucleotides, the CDR3 is TGTGCCAGCAGTGGGAGGGGGCGACCGACGAACACTGAAGCTTTCTTT. Translating it yields CASSGRGRPTNTEAFF. The genes are TRBV6-5 and TRBJ1-1; 7 positions agree with TRBD1. The length of the CDR3 is 16 residues. After removal of 5 bases from V and 1 base from J, the junction contained 10 bases not matched to a gene. From germline, CDR1 is MNHEY and CDR2 SVGAGI.

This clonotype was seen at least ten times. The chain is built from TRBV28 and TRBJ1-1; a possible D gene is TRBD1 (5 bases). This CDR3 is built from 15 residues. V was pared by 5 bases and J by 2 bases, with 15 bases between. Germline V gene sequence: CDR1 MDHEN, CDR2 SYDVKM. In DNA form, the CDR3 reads TGTGCCAGCAGTCTTCGAATTACAGGCAACACTGAAGCTTTCTTT. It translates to CASSLRITGNTEAFF.

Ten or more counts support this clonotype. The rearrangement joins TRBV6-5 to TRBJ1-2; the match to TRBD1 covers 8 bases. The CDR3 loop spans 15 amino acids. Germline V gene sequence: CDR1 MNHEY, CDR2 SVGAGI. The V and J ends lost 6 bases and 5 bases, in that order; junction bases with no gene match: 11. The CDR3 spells CASRRGTGGLYGYTF. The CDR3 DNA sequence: TGTGCCAGCAGGCGCGGAACAGGGGGACTGTATGGCTACACCTTC.

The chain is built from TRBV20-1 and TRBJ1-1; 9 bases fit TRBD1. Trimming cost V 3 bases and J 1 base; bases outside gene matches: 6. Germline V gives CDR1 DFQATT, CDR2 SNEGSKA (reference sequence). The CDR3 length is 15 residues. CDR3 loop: CSASAPDRGNTEAFF. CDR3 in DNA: TGCAGTGCTAGCGCCCCGGACAGGGGGAACACTGAAGCTTTCTTT.

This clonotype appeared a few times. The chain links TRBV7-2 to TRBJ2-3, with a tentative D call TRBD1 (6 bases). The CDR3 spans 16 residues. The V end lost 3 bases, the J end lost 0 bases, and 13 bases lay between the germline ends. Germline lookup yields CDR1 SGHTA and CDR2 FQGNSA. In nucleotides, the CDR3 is TGTGCCAGCAGCTTCCACCGACAGGCCAGCACAGATACGCAGTATTTT. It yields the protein CASSFHRQASTDTQYF.

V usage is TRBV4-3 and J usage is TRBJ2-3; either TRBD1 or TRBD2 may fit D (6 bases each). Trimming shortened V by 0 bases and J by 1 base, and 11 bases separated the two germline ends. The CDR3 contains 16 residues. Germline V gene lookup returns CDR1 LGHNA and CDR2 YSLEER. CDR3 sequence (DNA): TGCGCCAGCAGCCAAGAAACGGGGGCCGGCACAGATACGCAGTATTTT. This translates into CASSQETGAGTDTQYF.

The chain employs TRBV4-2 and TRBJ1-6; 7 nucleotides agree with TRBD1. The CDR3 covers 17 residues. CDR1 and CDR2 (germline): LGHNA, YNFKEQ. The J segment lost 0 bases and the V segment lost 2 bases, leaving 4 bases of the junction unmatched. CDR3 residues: CASSQLTGSSYNSPLHF. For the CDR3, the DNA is TGTGCCAGCAGCCAATTGACAGGGAGCTCCTATAATTCACCCCTCCACTTT.

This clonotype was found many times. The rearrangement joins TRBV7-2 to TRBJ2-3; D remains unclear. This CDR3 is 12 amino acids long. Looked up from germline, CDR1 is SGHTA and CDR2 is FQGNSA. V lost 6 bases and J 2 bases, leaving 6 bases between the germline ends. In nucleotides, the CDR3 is TGTGCCAGCAGTCGGTACACAGATACGCAGTATTTT. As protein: CASSRYTDTQYF.

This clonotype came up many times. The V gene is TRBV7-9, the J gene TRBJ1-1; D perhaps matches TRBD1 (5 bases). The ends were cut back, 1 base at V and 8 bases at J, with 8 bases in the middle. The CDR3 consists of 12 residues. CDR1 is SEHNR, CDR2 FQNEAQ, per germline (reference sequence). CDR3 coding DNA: TGTGCCAGCAGCTTAGAGCGGACAGAAGCTTTCTTT. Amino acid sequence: CASSLERTEAFF.

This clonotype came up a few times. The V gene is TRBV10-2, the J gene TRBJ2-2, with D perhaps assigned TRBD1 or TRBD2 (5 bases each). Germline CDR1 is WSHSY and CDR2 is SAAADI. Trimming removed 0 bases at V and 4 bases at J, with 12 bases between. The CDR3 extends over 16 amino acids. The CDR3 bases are TGCGCCAGCAGTGAGTCCTGGGGACGCGGCACCGGGGAGCTGTTTTTT. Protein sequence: CASSESWGRGTGELFF.

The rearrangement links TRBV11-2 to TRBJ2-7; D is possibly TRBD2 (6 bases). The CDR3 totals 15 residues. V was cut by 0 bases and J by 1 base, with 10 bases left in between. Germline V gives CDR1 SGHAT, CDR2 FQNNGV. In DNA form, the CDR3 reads TGTGCCAGCAGCTTAGAGGAGGGTACTTCCTACGAGCAGTACTTC. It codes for CASSLEEGTSYEQYF.

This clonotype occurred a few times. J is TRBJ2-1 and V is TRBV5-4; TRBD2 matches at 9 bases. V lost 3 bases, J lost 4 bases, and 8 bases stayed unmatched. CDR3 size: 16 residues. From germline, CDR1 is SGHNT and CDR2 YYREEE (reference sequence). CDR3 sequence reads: CASSSYLAGGYNEQFF. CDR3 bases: TGTGCCAGCAGCTCTTATCTCGCGGGGGGGTACAATGAGCAGTTCTTC.

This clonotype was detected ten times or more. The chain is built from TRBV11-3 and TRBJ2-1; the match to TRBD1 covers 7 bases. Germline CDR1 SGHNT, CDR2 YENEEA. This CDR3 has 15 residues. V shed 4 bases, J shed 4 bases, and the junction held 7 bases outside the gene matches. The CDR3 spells CASSSGQGVYNEQFF. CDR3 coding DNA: TGTGCCAGCAGCTCAGGGCAGGGGGTATACAATGAGCAGTTCTTC.